Shown below are 21 T cell receptor beta chains from a single sample sequenced in a study of shared clonotypes between healthy human individuals. Sequenced by immunoSEQ multiplex PCR; TCRdb stores in-frame clones only, minus some. Among about 1 million clones listed, roughly 80% were seen once. Source material: memory CD4+ T cells sorted from blood. The subset was: CD45RA-negative fraction. These receptors were collected from a man in his late teens or twenties in good health.

The chain employs TRBV29-1 and TRBJ2-5; 9 bases agree with TRBD2. J lost 2 bases, V lost 4 bases, and 8 bases had no gene match. The germline CDR1 and CDR2 sequences are SQVTM and ANQGSEA. The CDR3 is 15 amino acids. This CDR3 is CSVGPASGVQETQYF. CDR3 nucleotides: TGCAGCGTTGGACCCGCTAGCGGGGTACAAGAGACCCAGTACTTC. The full variable domain, rest sourced from reference TRBV29-1 and TRBJ2-5, is SAVISQKPSRDICQRGTSLTIQCQVDSQVTMMFWYRQQPGQSLTLIATANQGSEATYESGFVIDKFPISRPNLTFSTLTVSNMSPEDSSIYLCSVGPASGVQETQYFGPGTRLLVL.

The V call is TRBV29-1, the J call TRBJ1-4; TRBD1 agrees at 7 bases. V was pared by 4 bases and J by 10 bases, with 15 bases of the junction left unmatched. The CDR3 covers 15 residues. Germline V lookup: CDR1 SQVTM, CDR2 ANQGSEA. CDR3 sequence (DNA): TGCAGCGTTGGGGGGACAGCCCTTTCGGATGGAAAACTGTTTTTT. Amino acid sequence: CSVGGTALSDGKLFF.

J is TRBJ2-2 and V is TRBV5-1; D might be TRBD1 (6 bases). This CDR3 is 14 amino acids long. In germline, CDR1 is SGHRS, CDR2 YFSETQ. Trimming took off 4 bases at V and 1 base at J, with 8 bases between the two ends. The CDR3 sequence is CASSTGQNTGELFF. DNA of the CDR3: TGCGCCAGCAGCACGGGACAGAACACCGGGGAGCTGTTTTTT.

This CDR3 reads CASMRQGNTGELFF. CDR3 sequence (DNA): TGTGCCAGCATGAGACAGGGCAACACCGGGGAGCTGTTTTTT. This chain links TRBV25-1 with TRBJ2-2; TRBD1 aligns across 7 bases. The CDR3 has 14 amino acids. V lost 7 bases and J lost 2; bases outside the gene matches: 4. Germline V gives CDR1 MGHDK, CDR2 SYGVNS.

This sequence joins TRBV6-1 and TRBJ2-7; possibly TRBD1 for D (5 bases). The CDR3 is 13 amino acids. V was shortened by 1 base and J by 7 bases, with 11 bases between the two germline ends. The germline gives CDR1 MNHNS, CDR2 SASEGT. CDR3: CASSEVTGLEQYF. The CDR3 nucleotides are TGTGCCAGCAGTGAAGTCACAGGCCTGGAGCAGTACTTC.

The V call is TRBV6-4, the J call TRBJ2-2; 10 nucleotides line up with TRBD1. The junction had 8 bases not matched to a gene; V was cut back by 6 bases and J by 7 bases. The CDR3 is 15 amino acids. CDR1 and CDR2 (germline): MRHNA, SNTAGT. Here the CDR3 reads CASSETGGYGGELFF. The CDR3 DNA is TGTGCCAGCAGCGAGACAGGGGGCTATGGCGGGGAGCTGTTTTTT.

The chain links TRBV5-1 to TRBJ1-1, with D perhaps TRBD1 (5 bases). Germline V gene data show CDR1 as SGHRS and CDR2 as YFSETQ. Trimming cost V 4 bases and J 3 bases, with 7 bases left between them. The CDR3 has 12 amino acids. CDR3 coding DNA: TGCGCCAGCAGCAGGGACTACACTGAAGCTTTCTTT. Its protein product is CASSRDYTEAFF.

The V and J genes are TRBV6-6 and TRBJ2-2; 7 nucleotides align to TRBD1. CDR3 size: 13 residues. CDR1 and CDR2 from the germline V gene are MNHNY and SVGAGI (reference sequence). J lost 7 bases, V lost 6 bases, and 5 bases had no gene match. CDR3 DNA sequence: TGTGCCAGCAGCGACCGGGACAGCGGGGAGCTGTTTTTT. As protein: CASSDRDSGELFF.

CDR3 nucleotides: TGCGCCAGCTGTCGACAGGGTAGCACCGGGGAGCTGTTTTTT. It specifies CASCRQGSTGELFF. This chain links TRBV23-1 with TRBJ2-2; TRBD1 matches 7 bases. Being an ORF, TRBV23-1 has a function that is uncertain. This CDR3 comprises 14 residues. V was clipped by 8 bases and J by 4 bases; unmatched bases: 7.

The table lists this clone with a few counts. This chain links TRBV14 with TRBJ1-2; 7 positions match TRBD1. V lost 2 bases and J lost 3; bases outside the gene matches: 3. The germline gives CDR1 SGHDN, CDR2 FVKESK. The CDR3 contains 14 residues. The CDR3 DNA follows: TGTGCCAGCAGCCAAAACAGGGGAGACTATGGCTACACCTTC. This gives the protein CASSQNRGDYGYTF. The entire variable domain, with the rest obtained from reference TRBV14 and TRBJ1-2, is as follows: EAGVTQFPSHSVIEKGQTVTLRCDPISGHDNLYWYRRVMGKEIKFLLHFVKESKQDESGMPNNRFLAERTGGTYSTLKVQPAELEDSGVYFCASSQNRGDYGYTFGSGTRLTVV.

The chain carries TRBV7-9 and TRBJ1-2, with D perhaps TRBD1 (5 bases). Trimming removed 5 bases from V and 5 bases from J, with 15 bases in between. This CDR3 has 14 amino acids. Germline V gene lookup returns CDR1 SEHNR and CDR2 FQNEAQ (reference sequence). The CDR3 here is CASSPGMSAYGYTF. The CDR3 DNA follows: TGTGCCAGCAGCCCAGGGATGTCGGCTTATGGCTACACCTTC.

The rearrangement links TRBV7-2 to TRBJ1-6; possibly TRBD1 for D (5 bases). There are 17 residues in the CDR3. The germline CDR1 and CDR2 sequences are SGHTA and FQGNSA. With 5 bases removed from V and 0 bases from J, the gap between germline ends came to 14 bases. This CDR3 is CASSLWGDSSYNSPLHF. The CDR3, as DNA: TGTGCCAGCAGCCTCTGGGGGGATTCCTCCTATAATTCACCCCTCCACTTT.

The chain has TRBV7-9 and TRBJ2-5, with 7 bases matching TRBD2. The length of the CDR3 is 14 residues. V gave up 7 bases and J gave up 5 bases; unmatched junction bases: 10. CDR1 and CDR2 from the germline V gene are SEHNR and FQNEAQ (reference sequence). The CDR3 coding sequence is TGTGCCAGCACCCTTCGGGGAGCGGGGGAGACCCAGTACTTC. Translating gives CASTLRGAGETQYF.

The V call is TRBV7-9, the J call TRBJ1-1; D possibly corresponds to TRBD1 (5 bases). The CDR3 spans 13 residues. Trimming took 5 bases from V and 4 from J, leaving 11 bases between them. CDR1 and CDR2 from the germline V gene are SEHNR and FQNEAQ (reference sequence). The CDR3 bases are TGTGCCAGCAGCCCCGCAGGGAGCACTGAAGCTTTCTTT. It encodes CASSPAGSTEAFF.

The chain employs TRBV19 and TRBJ2-5, with 7 positions matching TRBD2. The CDR3 spans 14 residues. From germline, CDR1 is LNHDA and CDR2 SQIVND (reference sequence). J lost 4 bases, V lost 3 bases, and 5 bases had no gene match. The chain's CDR3 is CASSMGGGVETQYF. The CDR3 DNA sequence: TGTGCCAGTAGTATGGGCGGGGGTGTAGAGACCCAGTACTTC.

This rearrangement joins TRBV6-1 to TRBJ1-2, with TRBD1 matching over 8 bases. The CDR3 runs to 14 residues. From germline, CDR1 is MNHNS and CDR2 SASEGT. Trimming cost V 8 bases and J 5 bases; bases outside gene matches: 10. As DNA, the CDR3 is TGTGCCAGCGGGGGGGGACAGGCGAGATATGGCTACACCTTC. Translation gives CASGGGQARYGYTF.

The chain has TRBV9 and TRBJ2-5; tentative D call: TRBD1 (5 bases). The CDR3 is 13 residues long. V lost 3 bases to trimming and J lost 1 base, with 7 bases between them. CDR1 SGDLS and CDR2 YYNGEE come from the germline V gene. The CDR3 region is CASSGTPQETQYF. Written as DNA, the CDR3 is TGTGCCAGCAGCGGGACACCCCAAGAGACCCAGTACTTC.

The V gene is TRBV28, the J gene TRBJ2-1; D unresolved. Germline-derived CDR1 and CDR2 are MDHEN and SYDVKM. Trimming took off 8 bases at V and 4 bases at J, with 24 bases between the two ends. The CDR3 loop spans 17 amino acids. Here the CDR3 reads CASPKPGAGTFYNEQFF. Written as DNA, the CDR3 is TGTGCCAGCCCTAAACCCGGCGCAGGAACATTTTACAATGAGCAGTTCTTC. Supplemented by reference TRBV28 and TRBJ2-1, the full variable domain reads DVKVTQSSRYLVKRTGEKVFLECVQDMDHENMFWYRQDPGLGLRLIYFSYDVKMKEKGDIPEGYSVSREKKERFSLILESASTNQTSMYLCASPKPGAGTFYNEQFFGPGTRLTVL.

This clone has only a few counts. The genes are TRBV2 and TRBJ2-7; D is unresolved. CDR1 is SNHLY and CDR2 is FYNNEI in the germline V gene. Trimming removed 3 bases from V and 3 bases from J, with 12 bases in between. This CDR3 has 14 residues. The CDR3 DNA reads TGTGCCAGCAGTGATGAGCCGGAACACTACGAGCAGTACTTC. It is translated as CASSDEPEHYEQYF.

The chain links TRBV6-5 to TRBJ2-7, with 11 bases matching TRBD1. Germline values: CDR1 MNHEY, CDR2 SVGAGI. J was trimmed by 2 bases and V by 6 bases; bases with no gene match: 6. This CDR3 spans 15 amino acids. CDR3 coding DNA: TGTGCCAGCAGGTTTCCGGGACAGGGGGCCTACGAGCAGTACTTC. Translation: CASRFPGQGAYEQYF.

The CDR3 nucleotides read TGTGCCAGCACCGGACTAGCGCGCGACGAGCAGTACTTC. Its translation is CASTGLARDEQYF. The V call is TRBV28, the J call TRBJ2-7; 9 bases are shared with TRBD2. CDR1 and CDR2 from the germline V gene are MDHEN and SYDVKM. The CDR3 totals 13 residues. J gave up 5 bases and V 7 bases, and 6 bases lay outside the gene matches.